This T cell receptor beta chain emerged from a study of monozygotic twins with inflammatory bowel disease. The study's findings and limits: Fewer clonotypes were shared with others by IBD patients than by healthy twins, especially with disease activity. Twin concordance left repertoire similarity unchanged, with limited power a possible explanation for this lack of difference. IBD patients had lower TCRbeta diversity (inverse Simpson) than healthy co-twins.

TCRdb reanalyzed the 5' RACE reads and collapses them to one entry per CDR3 protein, without DNA. The specimen's table records over 120,000 distinct CDR3 sequences. With respect to this clonotype: Its target is not known.

The germline CDR1 and CDR2 sequences are SQVTM and ANQGSEA. There are 12 residues in the CDR3. Material: blood. J is TRBJ2-7 and V is TRBV29-1; TCRdb returns TRBD1, unconfirmable since there is no DNA. This clonotype was obtained from a human donor with ulcerative colitis or Crohn's disease, or a healthy co-twin of an affected twin (not recorded which). The CDR3 here is CSFRTGAYEQYF.